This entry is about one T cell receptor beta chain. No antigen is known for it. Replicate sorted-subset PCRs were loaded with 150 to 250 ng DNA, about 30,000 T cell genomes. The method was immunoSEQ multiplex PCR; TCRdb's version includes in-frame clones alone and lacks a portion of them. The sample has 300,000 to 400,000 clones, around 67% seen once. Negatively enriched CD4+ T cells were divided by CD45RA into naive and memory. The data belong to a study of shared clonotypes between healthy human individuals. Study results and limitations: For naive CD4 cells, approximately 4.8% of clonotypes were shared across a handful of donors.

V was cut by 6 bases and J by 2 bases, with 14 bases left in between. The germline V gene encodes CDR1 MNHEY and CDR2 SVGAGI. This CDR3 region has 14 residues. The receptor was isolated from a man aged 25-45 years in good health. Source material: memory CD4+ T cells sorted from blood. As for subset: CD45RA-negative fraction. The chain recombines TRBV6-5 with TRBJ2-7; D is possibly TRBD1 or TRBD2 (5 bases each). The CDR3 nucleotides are TGTGCCAGCAGGGGGGACGGCTTCGCCTACGAGCAGTACTTC. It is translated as CASRGDGFAYEQYF.